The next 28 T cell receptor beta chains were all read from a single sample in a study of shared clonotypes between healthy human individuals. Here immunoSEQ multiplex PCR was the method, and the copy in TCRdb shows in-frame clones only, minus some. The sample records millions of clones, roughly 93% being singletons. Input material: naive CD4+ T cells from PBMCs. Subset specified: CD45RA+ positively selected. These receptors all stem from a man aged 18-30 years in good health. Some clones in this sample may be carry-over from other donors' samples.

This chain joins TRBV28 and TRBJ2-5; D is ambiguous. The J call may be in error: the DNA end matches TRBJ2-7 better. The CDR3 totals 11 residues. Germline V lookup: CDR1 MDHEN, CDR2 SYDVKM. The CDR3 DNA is TGTGCCAGCAGCCCCCGGGACGAGCAGTACTTC. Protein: CASSPRDEQYF.

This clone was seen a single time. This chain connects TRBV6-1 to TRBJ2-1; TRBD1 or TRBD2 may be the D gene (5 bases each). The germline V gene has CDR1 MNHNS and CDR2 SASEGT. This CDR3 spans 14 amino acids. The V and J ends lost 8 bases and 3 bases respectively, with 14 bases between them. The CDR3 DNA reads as TGTGCCAGCGTGGATCAGGGACGCTACAATGAGCAGTTCTTC. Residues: CASVDQGRYNEQFF.

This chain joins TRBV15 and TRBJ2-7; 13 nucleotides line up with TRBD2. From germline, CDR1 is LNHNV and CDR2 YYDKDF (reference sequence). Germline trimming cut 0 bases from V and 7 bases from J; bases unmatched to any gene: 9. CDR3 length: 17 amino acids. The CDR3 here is CATSRDLGLAGVGEQYF. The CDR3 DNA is TGTGCCACCAGCAGAGATCTTGGACTAGCGGGAGTAGGGGAGCAGTACTTC.

The CDR3 loop reads CASMETGTPSDTQYF. In nucleotides, the CDR3 is TGCGCCAGCATGGAAACCGGGACCCCTTCGGATACGCAGTATTTT. The chain links TRBV5-1 to TRBJ2-3; D may correspond to TRBD1 or TRBD2 (5 bases each). V was shortened by 6 bases and J by 6 bases, with 20 bases between the two germline ends. The V gene's germline CDR1 is SGHRS and CDR2 YFSETQ. The CDR3 spans 15 residues.

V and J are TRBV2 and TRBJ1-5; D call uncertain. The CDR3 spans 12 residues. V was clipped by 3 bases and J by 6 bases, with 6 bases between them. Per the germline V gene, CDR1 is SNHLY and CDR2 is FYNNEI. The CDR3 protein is CASSDYGQPQHF. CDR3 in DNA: TGTGCCAGCAGTGATTATGGTCAGCCCCAGCATTTT.

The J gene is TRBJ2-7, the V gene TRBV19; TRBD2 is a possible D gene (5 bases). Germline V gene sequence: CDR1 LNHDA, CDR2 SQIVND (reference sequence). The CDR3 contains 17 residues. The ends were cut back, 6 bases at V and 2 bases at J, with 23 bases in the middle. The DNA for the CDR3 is TGTGCCAGTAGCAACCACAGATTAGGACTCCCCCCCTACGAGCAGTACTTC. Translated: CASSNHRLGLPPYEQYF.

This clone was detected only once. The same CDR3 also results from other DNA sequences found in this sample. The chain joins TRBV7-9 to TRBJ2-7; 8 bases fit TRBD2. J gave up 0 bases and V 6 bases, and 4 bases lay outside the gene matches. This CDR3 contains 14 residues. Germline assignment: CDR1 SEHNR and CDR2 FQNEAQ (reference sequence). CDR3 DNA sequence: TGTGCCAGCAGTTTACTAGCGGACTCCTACGAGCAGTACTTC. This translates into CASSLLADSYEQYF.

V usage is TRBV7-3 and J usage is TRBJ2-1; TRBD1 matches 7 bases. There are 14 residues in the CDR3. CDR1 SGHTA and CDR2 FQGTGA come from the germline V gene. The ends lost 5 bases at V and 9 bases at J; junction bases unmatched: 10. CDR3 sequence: CASSHTGEWSEQFF. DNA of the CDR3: TGTGCCAGCAGCCATACAGGGGAGTGGAGTGAGCAGTTCTTC.

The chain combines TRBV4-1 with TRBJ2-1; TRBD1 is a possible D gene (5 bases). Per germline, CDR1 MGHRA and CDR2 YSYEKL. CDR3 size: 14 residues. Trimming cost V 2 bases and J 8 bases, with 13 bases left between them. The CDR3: CASSQPISRDEQFF. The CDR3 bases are TGCGCCAGCAGCCAACCGATTAGCAGGGATGAGCAGTTCTTC.

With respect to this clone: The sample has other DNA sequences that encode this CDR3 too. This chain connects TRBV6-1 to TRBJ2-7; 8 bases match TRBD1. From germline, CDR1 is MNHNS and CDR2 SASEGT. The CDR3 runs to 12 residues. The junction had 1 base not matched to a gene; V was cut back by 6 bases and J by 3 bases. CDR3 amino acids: CASRDRDYEQYF. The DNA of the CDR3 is TGTGCCAGCAGGGACAGGGACTACGAGCAGTACTTC.

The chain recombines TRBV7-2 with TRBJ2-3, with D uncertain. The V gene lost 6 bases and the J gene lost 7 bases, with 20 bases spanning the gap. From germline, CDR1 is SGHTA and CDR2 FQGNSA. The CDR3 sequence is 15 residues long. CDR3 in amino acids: CASSQRPTLSYTQYF. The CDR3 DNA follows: TGTGCCAGCAGTCAGAGGCCTACTCTCTCTTATACGCAGTATTTT.

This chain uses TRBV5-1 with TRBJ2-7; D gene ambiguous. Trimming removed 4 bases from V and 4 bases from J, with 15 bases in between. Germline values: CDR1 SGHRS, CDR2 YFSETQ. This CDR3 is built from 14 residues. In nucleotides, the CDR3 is TGCGCCAGCAGCCCCCTACTCGGCGGATACGAGCAGTACTTC. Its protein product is CASSPLLGGYEQYF. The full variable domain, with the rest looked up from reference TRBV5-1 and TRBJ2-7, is KAGVTQTPRYLIKTRGQQVTLSCSPISGHRSVSWYQQTPGQGLQFLFEYFSETQRNKGNFPGRFSGRQFSNSRSEMNVSTLELGDSALYLCASSPLLGGYEQYFGPGTRLTVT.

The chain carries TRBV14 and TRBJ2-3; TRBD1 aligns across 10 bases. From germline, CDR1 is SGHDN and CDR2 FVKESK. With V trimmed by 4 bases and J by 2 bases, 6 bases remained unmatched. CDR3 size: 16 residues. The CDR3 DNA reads TGTGCCAGCAGCCTAATCGGGACAGGGGCCACAGATACGCAGTATTTT. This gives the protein CASSLIGTGATDTQYF.

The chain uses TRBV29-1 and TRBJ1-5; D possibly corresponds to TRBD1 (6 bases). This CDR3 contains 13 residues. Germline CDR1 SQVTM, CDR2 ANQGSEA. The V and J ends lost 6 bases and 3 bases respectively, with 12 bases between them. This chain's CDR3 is CSVSWGLNQPQHF. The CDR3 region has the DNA TGCAGCGTCTCTTGGGGGCTCAATCAGCCCCAGCATTTT.

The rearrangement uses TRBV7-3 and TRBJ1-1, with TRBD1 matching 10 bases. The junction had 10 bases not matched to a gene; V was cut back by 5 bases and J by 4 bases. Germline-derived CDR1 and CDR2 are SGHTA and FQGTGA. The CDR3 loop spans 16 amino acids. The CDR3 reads CASSLIPGTGVTEAFF. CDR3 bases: TGTGCCAGCAGCCTAATCCCCGGGACAGGGGTCACTGAAGCTTTCTTT.

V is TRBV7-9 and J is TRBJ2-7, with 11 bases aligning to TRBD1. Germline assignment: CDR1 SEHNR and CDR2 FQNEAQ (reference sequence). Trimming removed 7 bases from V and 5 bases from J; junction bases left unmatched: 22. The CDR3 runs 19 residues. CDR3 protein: CASNDPGTGGTKRVHEQYF. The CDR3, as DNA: TGTGCCAGCAACGACCCAGGGACAGGGGGGACTAAGAGGGTCCACGAGCAGTACTTC.

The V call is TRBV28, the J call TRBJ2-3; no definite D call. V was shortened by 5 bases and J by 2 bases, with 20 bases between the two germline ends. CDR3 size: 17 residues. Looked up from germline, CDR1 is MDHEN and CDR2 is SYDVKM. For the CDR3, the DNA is TGTGCCAGCAGTCTCATTAGGGCTGTCACCTTCACAGATACGCAGTATTTT. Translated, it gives CASSLIRAVTFTDTQYF.

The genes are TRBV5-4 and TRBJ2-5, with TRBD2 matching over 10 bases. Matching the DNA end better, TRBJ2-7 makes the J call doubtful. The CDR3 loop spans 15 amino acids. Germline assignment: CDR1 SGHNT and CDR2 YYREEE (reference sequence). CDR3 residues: CASSNRAGGPYEQYF. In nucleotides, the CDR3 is TGTGCCAGCAGCAACCGAGCGGGAGGGCCCTACGAGCAGTACTTC.

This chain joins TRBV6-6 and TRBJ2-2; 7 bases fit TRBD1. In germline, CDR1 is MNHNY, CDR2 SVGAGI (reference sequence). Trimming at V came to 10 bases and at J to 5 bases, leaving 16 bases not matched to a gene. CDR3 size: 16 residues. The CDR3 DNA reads TGTGCCACGTCGAAGGAACAGGGGATGGGTACCGGGGAGCTGTTTTTT. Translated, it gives CATSKEQGMGTGELFF.

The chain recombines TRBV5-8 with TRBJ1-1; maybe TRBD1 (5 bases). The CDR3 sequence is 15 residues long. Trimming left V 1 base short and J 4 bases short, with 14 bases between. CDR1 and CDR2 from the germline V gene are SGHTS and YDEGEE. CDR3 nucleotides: TGTGCCAGCAGCTTGCCGGGGACCGGGCGCACTGAAGCTTTCTTT. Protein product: CASSLPGTGRTEAFF.

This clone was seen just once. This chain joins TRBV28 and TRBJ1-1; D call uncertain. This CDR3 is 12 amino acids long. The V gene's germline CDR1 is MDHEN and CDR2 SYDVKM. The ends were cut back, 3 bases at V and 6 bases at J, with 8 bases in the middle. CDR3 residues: CASSFGQSEAFF. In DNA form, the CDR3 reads TGTGCCAGCAGTTTCGGGCAGTCTGAAGCTTTCTTT.

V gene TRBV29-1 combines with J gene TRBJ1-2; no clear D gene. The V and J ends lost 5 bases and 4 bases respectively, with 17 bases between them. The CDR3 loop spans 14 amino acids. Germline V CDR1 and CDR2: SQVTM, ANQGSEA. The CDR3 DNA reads TGCAGCGTTCAACCCGCAGGCGCGACCTATGGCTACACCTTC. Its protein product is CSVQPAGATYGYTF.

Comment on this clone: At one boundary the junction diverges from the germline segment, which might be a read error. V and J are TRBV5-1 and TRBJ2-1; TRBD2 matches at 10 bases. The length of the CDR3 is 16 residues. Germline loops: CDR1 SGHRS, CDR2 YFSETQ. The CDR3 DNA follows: TGCGCCAGCAGCTTCAAAACGGGACTAGCGCCCCAGCTCGGGGTCTTC. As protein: CASSFKTGLAPQLGVF.

In DNA form, the CDR3 reads TGTGCCAGCAGGCTTGGGGGGGTACACACAGATACGCAGTATTTT. Protein: CASRLGGVHTDTQYF. The V call is TRBV6-6, the J call TRBJ2-3; 7 positions agree with TRBD2. This CDR3 has 15 amino acids. J was trimmed by 2 bases and V by 6 bases; bases with no gene match: 8. From germline, CDR1 is MNHNY and CDR2 SVGAGI (reference sequence).

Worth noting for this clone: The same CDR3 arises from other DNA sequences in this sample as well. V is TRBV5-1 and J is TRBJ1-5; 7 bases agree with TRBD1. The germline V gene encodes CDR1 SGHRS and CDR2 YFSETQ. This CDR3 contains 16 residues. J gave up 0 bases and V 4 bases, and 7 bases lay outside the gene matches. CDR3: CASSPGQANSNQPQHF. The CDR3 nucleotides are TGCGCCAGCAGCCCCGGACAGGCAAATAGCAATCAGCCCCAGCATTTT. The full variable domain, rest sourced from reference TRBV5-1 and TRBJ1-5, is KAGVTQTPRYLIKTRGQQVTLSCSPISGHRSVSWYQQTPGQGLQFLFEYFSETQRNKGNFPGRFSGRQFSNSRSEMNVSTLELGDSALYLCASSPGQANSNQPQHFGDGTRLSIL.

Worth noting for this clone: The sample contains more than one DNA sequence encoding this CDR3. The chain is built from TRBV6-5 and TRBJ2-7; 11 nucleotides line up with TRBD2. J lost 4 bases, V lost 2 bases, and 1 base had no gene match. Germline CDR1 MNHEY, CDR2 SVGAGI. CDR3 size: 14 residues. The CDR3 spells CASSYGTSGYEQYF. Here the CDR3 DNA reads TGTGCCAGCAGTTACGGGACTAGCGGTTACGAGCAGTACTTC.

The CDR3 nucleotides are TGTGCCACCAGCGGGTCTTGGGCAGGCGTCTACGAGCAGTACTTC. Amino acid sequence: CATSGSWAGVYEQYF. The chain carries TRBV15 and TRBJ2-7; D remains unclear. The germline gives CDR1 LNHNV, CDR2 YYDKDF (reference sequence). The CDR3 sequence is 15 residues long. The V gene lost 5 bases and the J gene lost 3 bases, with 17 bases spanning the gap.

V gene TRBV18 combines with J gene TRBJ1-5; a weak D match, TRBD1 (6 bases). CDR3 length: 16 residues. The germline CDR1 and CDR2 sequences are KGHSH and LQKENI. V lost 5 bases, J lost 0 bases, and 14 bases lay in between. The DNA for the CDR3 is TGTGCCAGCTCATCCCAGGGGCGGGGTAGCAATCAGCCCCAGCATTTT. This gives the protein CASSSQGRGSNQPQHF.